The sequence of this TCR beta chain was determined in a study of technical replicates of blood from several donors. Germline lookup yields CDR1 SGHAT and CDR2 FQNNGV. The V and J ends lost 4 bases and 7 bases respectively, with 14 bases between them. The CDR3 sequence is 13 residues long. Repertoires were generated with immunoSEQ multiplex PCR, while TCRdb's copy carries only in-frame clones and drops some. In the table there are about 6,900 clones, around 96% of which are singletons. This chain links TRBV11-2 with TRBJ2-7; weak D call: TRBD2 (7 bases). Sequenced input: PBMCs. The clonotype originates from a human donor in good health. As DNA, the CDR3 is TGTGCCAGCAGCTGGATAGAGGGGGGGGAGCAGTACTTC. Translating gives CASSWIEGGEQYF.